This passage covers 28 T cell receptor beta chains from one sample sequenced in a study of shared clonotypes between healthy human individuals. Clones were read by immunoSEQ multiplex PCR, and TCRdb kept only the in-frame ones, dropping some. Altogether approximately 2.5 million clones are present, 80% to 95% being singletons, with the ten largest covering approximately 0.35%. Sequenced material: naive CD4+ T cells from PBMCs. Subset described: CD45RA+ positively selected. Receptors were obtained from a man younger than 30 in good health. Some clones in this sample may be carry-over from other donors' samples.

Only a few counts were recorded for this clone. This sequence joins TRBV29-1 and TRBJ1-1; D is undetermined. This CDR3 is 12 amino acids long. V was clipped by 4 bases and J by 6 bases, with 12 bases between them. The germline gives CDR1 SQVTM, CDR2 ANQGSEA. CDR3 amino acids: CSVAALSSEAFF. As DNA, the CDR3 is TGCAGCGTTGCGGCTCTTTCTTCTGAAGCTTTCTTT.

This chain joins TRBV28 and TRBJ1-1; tentative D call: TRBD1 (6 bases). From germline, CDR1 is MDHEN and CDR2 SYDVKM. The CDR3 covers 12 residues. Deletions cut 6 bases from V and 11 bases from J, with 16 bases between. Written as DNA, the CDR3 is TGTGCCAGCAGAGCGGGGGGGGCTGGGGCTTTCTTT. Protein: CASRAGGAGAFF.

V and J are TRBV2 and TRBJ1-4; 8 bases are shared with TRBD1. The V gene's germline CDR1 is SNHLY and CDR2 FYNNEI. The CDR3 has 16 amino acids. Germline trimming cut 5 bases from V and 0 bases from J; bases unmatched to any gene: 5. CDR3 nucleotides: TGTGCCAGCAGTTTCCAGGGGGCTGCAACTAATGAAAAACTGTTTTTT. Translation: CASSFQGAATNEKLFF.

The chain is built from TRBV29-1 and TRBJ2-3; 7 nucleotides match TRBD2. This CDR3 has 12 residues. V shed 7 bases and J 1 base; nucleotides not matched to a gene: 2. Germline loops: CDR1 SQVTM, CDR2 ANQGSEA. The CDR3 protein is CSGEGRTDTQYF. Here the CDR3 DNA reads TGCAGCGGGGAGGGCCGCACAGATACGCAGTATTTT.

The CDR3 region has the DNA TGTGCCAGCAGCTTAGGTCCCAGGGGGCAACGCAATCAGCCCCAGCATTTT. Translating it yields CASSLGPRGQRNQPQHF. The V call is TRBV7-9, the J call TRBJ1-5; 8 nucleotides agree with TRBD1. The CDR3 loop spans 17 amino acids. Germline V gene data show CDR1 as SEHNR and CDR2 as FQNEAQ (reference sequence). J was trimmed by 2 bases and V by 1 base; bases with no gene match: 7. Full variable domain (remainder filled in from reference TRBV7-9 and TRBJ1-5): DTGVSQNPRHKITKRGQNVTFRCDPISEHNRLYWYRQTLGQGPEFLTYFQNEAQLEKSRLLSDRFSAERPKGSFSTLEIQRTEQGDSAMYLCASSLGPRGQRNQPQHFGDGTRLSIL.

The chain joins TRBV28 to TRBJ1-5; a possible D gene is TRBD1 (5 bases). Trimming removed 4 bases at V and 3 bases at J, with 16 bases between. Germline V gene sequence: CDR1 MDHEN, CDR2 SYDVKM. The CDR3 covers 16 residues. The CDR3 sequence: CASSSPGRVVNQPQHF. In DNA, the CDR3 is TGTGCCAGCAGTTCCCCGGGACGGGTGGTCAATCAGCCCCAGCATTTT.

V usage is TRBV27 and J usage is TRBJ2-5; 7 bases fit TRBD1. Germline V lookup: CDR1 MNHEY, CDR2 SMNVEV (reference sequence). This CDR3 comprises 16 residues. Trimming removed 5 bases from V and 4 bases from J; junction bases left unmatched: 13. CDR3 loop: CASSLTGLKLRETQYF. The CDR3 nucleotides are TGTGCCAGCAGTCTGACAGGGTTAAAGCTTCGAGAGACCCAGTACTTC.

On this clone: This same CDR3 is encoded by further DNA sequences in the sample. The rearrangement links TRBV5-6 to TRBJ2-5, with a weak D call TRBD1 (6 bases). The V gene's germline CDR1 is SGHDT and CDR2 YYEEEE. The V end lost 2 bases, the J end lost 2 bases, and 7 bases lay between the germline ends. CDR3 length: 13 residues. The CDR3 region has the DNA TGTGCCAGCAGCTTCGGACAGCAAGAGACCCAGTACTTC. This translates into CASSFGQQETQYF.

The chain couples TRBV28 to TRBJ1-1, with D perhaps matching TRBD1 (6 bases). CDR1 MDHEN and CDR2 SYDVKM come from the germline V gene. This CDR3 comprises 13 residues. V lost 6 bases, J lost 4 bases, and 12 bases lay in between. The CDR3 nucleotides are TGTGCCAGCAGGTGGGGGGCGGGCACTGAAGCTTTCTTT. Protein sequence: CASRWGAGTEAFF.

The chain uses TRBV5-1 and TRBJ1-3; 9 nucleotides line up with TRBD1. The CDR3 is 14 residues long. V was clipped by 4 bases and J by 4 bases; unmatched bases: 3. The germline V gene has CDR1 SGHRS and CDR2 YFSETQ. The CDR3 sequence is CASSQGTGGNTIYF. As DNA, the CDR3 is TGCGCCAGCAGCCAAGGGACAGGGGGAAACACCATATATTTT.

This chain connects TRBV10-2 to TRBJ2-1; D uncertain. Germline CDR1 reads WSHSY; CDR2 reads SAAADI. The CDR3 sequence is 14 residues long. Trimming cost V 0 bases and J 4 bases, with 7 bases left between them. CDR3 nucleotide sequence: TGCGCCAGCAGTGAGTCGCCACAGTACAATGAGCAGTTCTTC. Its protein product is CASSESPQYNEQFF.

This chain uses TRBV2 with TRBJ2-4, with D perhaps matching TRBD2 (6 bases). The V gene lost 2 bases and the J gene lost 8 bases, with 10 bases spanning the gap. Germline values: CDR1 SNHLY, CDR2 FYNNEI. The CDR3 covers 13 residues. The CDR3: CASSETSLYIQYF. CDR3 nucleotide sequence: TGTGCCAGCAGTGAAACTAGCTTATACATTCAGTACTTC.

With respect to this clone: The same CDR3 can be traced to other DNA sequences in this sample. The chain recombines TRBV5-1 with TRBJ1-5; D gene uncertain. V lost 3 bases to trimming and J lost 4 bases, with 8 bases between them. Germline V lookup: CDR1 SGHRS, CDR2 YFSETQ. The CDR3 is 13 amino acids. Written as DNA, the CDR3 is TGCGCCAGCAGCTCCGACCCAAATCAGCCCCAGCATTTT. It specifies CASSSDPNQPQHF.

The rearrangement uses TRBV7-2 and TRBJ1-4, with a possible D match to TRBD1 (6 bases). This CDR3 has 15 amino acids. Germline loops: CDR1 SGHTA, CDR2 FQGNSA. Trimming removed 3 bases at V and 7 bases at J, with 15 bases between. The chain's CDR3 is CASSFSQGRGEKLFF. The CDR3 nucleotides read TGTGCCAGCAGCTTTTCACAGGGACGAGGTGAAAAACTGTTTTTT.

Regarding this clone: This sample includes further DNA sequences coding for the same CDR3. V is TRBV9 and J is TRBJ2-2; D remains ambiguous. CDR3 length equals 14 residues. The V end was cut by 0 bases, the J end by 8 bases, with 11 bases between. Germline CDR1 SGDLS, CDR2 YYNGEE. The CDR3 here is CASSVDVASGELFF. In nucleotides, the CDR3 is TGTGCCAGCAGCGTAGATGTAGCTTCTGGGGAGCTGTTTTTT.

The V gene is TRBV5-6, the J gene TRBJ2-2; 8 nucleotides line up with TRBD2. The CDR3 spans 15 residues. The V gene end was trimmed by 0 bases and the J gene end by 4 bases; junction bases not matched to a gene: 2. Germline V CDR1 and CDR2: SGHDT, YYEEEE. CDR3 bases: TGTGCCAGCAGCTTGGATCTAGCGGGCACCGGGGAGCTGTTTTTT. Translating gives CASSLDLAGTGELFF.

The chain combines TRBV6-1 with TRBJ1-4; the D is unclear. V shed 4 bases and J shed 12 bases, with 9 bases lying between them. The CDR3 contains 11 residues. Germline V gives CDR1 MNHNS, CDR2 SASEGT. Written as DNA, the CDR3 is TGTGCCAGCAGTGTATCCTTGGAACTGTTTTTT. This codes for CASSVSLELFF.

V and J are TRBV6-1 and TRBJ2-7; unclear D gene. Germline V gene lookup returns CDR1 MNHNS and CDR2 SASEGT. CDR3 length: 15 amino acids. V was cut by 3 bases and J by 1 base, with 13 bases left in between. The CDR3: CASSEPVATSYEQYF. As DNA, the CDR3 is TGTGCCAGCAGTGAGCCCGTGGCTACGTCCTACGAGCAGTACTTC.

The J gene is TRBJ1-1, the V gene TRBV29-1, with TRBD1 identical over 10 bases. This CDR3 region has 14 residues. V trimming: 4 bases; J trimming: 5 bases; junction bases outside the gene matches: 7. Germline values: CDR1 SQVTM, CDR2 ANQGSEA. This CDR3 is CSVGQGATWTEAFF. The CDR3 coding sequence is TGCAGCGTTGGACAGGGGGCTACGTGGACTGAAGCTTTCTTT.

This sequence joins TRBV18 and TRBJ2-1, with D unclear. Trimming stripped 4 bases from V and 1 base from J, with 11 bases between. Germline lookup yields CDR1 KGHSH and CDR2 LQKENI. This CDR3 spans 15 amino acids. The DNA for the CDR3 is TGTGCCAGCTCACAAATAGCTATATCCTACAATGAGCAGTTCTTC. Translating it yields CASSQIAISYNEQFF.

This chain uses TRBV28 with TRBJ2-5, with TRBD1 matching 7 bases. Germline V lookup: CDR1 MDHEN, CDR2 SYDVKM. The CDR3 consists of 16 residues. V was clipped by 5 bases and J by 5 bases; unmatched bases: 14. DNA of the CDR3: TGTGCCAGCAGTAGCTTGAAGGGGGCACCTAGGGAGACCCAGTACTTC. The encoded protein is CASSSLKGAPRETQYF.

The chain uses TRBV4-2 and TRBJ2-3; D perhaps matches TRBD2 (5 bases). This CDR3 is 16 amino acids long. Trimming shortened V by 0 bases and J by 1 base, and 11 bases separated the two germline ends. Per the germline V gene, CDR1 is LGHNA and CDR2 is YNFKEQ. CDR3 sequence: CASSQEEAGGTDTQYF. In nucleotides, the CDR3 is TGTGCCAGCAGCCAAGAGGAGGCCGGTGGCACAGATACGCAGTATTTT.

The chain is built from TRBV11-3 and TRBJ2-7; D not resolved. The CDR3 runs to 14 residues. Germline V lookup: CDR1 SGHNT, CDR2 YENEEA. The ends were cut back, 1 base at V and 5 bases at J, with 12 bases in the middle. The CDR3 nucleotides read TGTGCCAGCAGCTTAGGTGGCCCGTCCGACGAGCAGTACTTC. Encoded protein: CASSLGGPSDEQYF.

This clone has more than one count but fewer than ten. V and J are TRBV7-9 and TRBJ1-1, with D hard to call. Germline CDR1 reads SEHNR; CDR2 reads FQNEAQ (reference sequence). The length of the CDR3 is 14 residues. Trimming removed 5 bases from V and 1 base from J, with 11 bases in between. The CDR3 DNA reads TGTGCCAGCAGCGGCGAAGTAAGGAACACTGAAGCTTTCTTT. Protein sequence: CASSGEVRNTEAFF. Full variable domain (rest looked up from reference TRBV7-9 and TRBJ1-1): DTGVSQNPRHKITKRGQNVTFRCDPISEHNRLYWYRQTLGQGPEFLTYFQNEAQLEKSRLLSDRFSAERPKGSFSTLEIQRTEQGDSAMYLCASSGEVRNTEAFFGQGTRLTVV.

V usage is TRBV5-1 and J usage is TRBJ1-4, with a tentative D call TRBD1 (5 bases). V lost 4 bases and J 6 bases, leaving 10 bases between the germline ends. The CDR3 length is 13 residues. From germline, CDR1 is SGHRS and CDR2 YFSETQ. CDR3 in amino acids: CASSRGGDEKLFF. CDR3 DNA: TGCGCCAGCAGCAGGGGTGGGGATGAAAAACTGTTTTTT.

The chain uses TRBV27 and TRBJ2-1, with 7 bases identical to TRBD1. After removal of 1 base from V and 10 bases from J, the junction contained 7 bases not matched to a gene. CDR3 length: 14 amino acids. The germline V gene has CDR1 MNHEY and CDR2 SMNVEV (reference sequence). The CDR3 reads CASSLWNRGREQFF. CDR3 nucleotides: TGTGCCAGCAGTTTATGGAACAGGGGAAGGGAGCAGTTCTTC.

The J gene is TRBJ1-3, the V gene TRBV2; D perhaps matches TRBD1 (5 bases). The V gene lost 4 bases and the J gene lost 0 bases, with 16 bases spanning the gap. The CDR3 contains 17 residues. Germline CDR1 and CDR2: SNHLY and FYNNEI. The DNA for the CDR3 is TGTGCCAGCAGTGTCATGGGGGTATGGAACTCTGGAAACACCATATATTTT. Amino acids: CASSVMGVWNSGNTIYF.

V gene TRBV29-1 combines with J gene TRBJ2-1; 11 bases are a match to TRBD2. V lost 6 bases and J lost 9; bases outside the gene matches: 13. This CDR3 is 15 amino acids long. CDR1 SQVTM and CDR2 ANQGSEA come from the germline V gene. The CDR3 sequence: CSVRISSGRAGEQFF. The CDR3 DNA follows: TGCAGCGTCCGAATTAGTAGCGGGAGGGCCGGTGAGCAGTTCTTC.